Sequencing of this T cell receptor beta chain was carried out in a study of shared clonotypes between healthy human individuals. Study-wide context: Researchers assigned three CD4 naive, three CD4 memory, two CD8 naive and one CD8 memory plate to each donor.

This clone was recorded once. The protocol was immunoSEQ multiplex PCR, while the TCRdb copy is restricted to in-frame clones and leaves out a portion. The sample gives roughly 120,000 clones, around 66% of which show up once; roughly 24% is in the top ten. The CDR3 sequence is 14 residues long. The germline V gene encodes CDR1 LNHNV and CDR2 YYDKDF (reference sequence). V was clipped by 3 bases and J by 9 bases; unmatched bases: 7. This TCR was sampled from a young woman in good health. The sample was memory CD8+ T cells sorted from blood. Described subset: CD45RO+ cells pooled with CCR7-negative TemRA cells. This rearrangement joins TRBV15 to TRBJ2-1; 8 bases map to TRBD1. The CDR3 DNA follows: TGTGCCACCAGCAGCGGACAGGGAGTAGCTGAGCAGTTCTTC. Its translation is CATSSGQGVAEQFF. The variable domain in full, completed from reference TRBV15 and TRBJ2-1, reads DAMVIQNPRYQVTQFGKPVTLSCSQTLNHNVMYWYQQKSSQAPKLLFHYYDKDFNNEADTPDNFQSRRPNTSFCFLDIRSPGLGDTAMYLCATSSGQGVAEQFFGPGTRLTVL.